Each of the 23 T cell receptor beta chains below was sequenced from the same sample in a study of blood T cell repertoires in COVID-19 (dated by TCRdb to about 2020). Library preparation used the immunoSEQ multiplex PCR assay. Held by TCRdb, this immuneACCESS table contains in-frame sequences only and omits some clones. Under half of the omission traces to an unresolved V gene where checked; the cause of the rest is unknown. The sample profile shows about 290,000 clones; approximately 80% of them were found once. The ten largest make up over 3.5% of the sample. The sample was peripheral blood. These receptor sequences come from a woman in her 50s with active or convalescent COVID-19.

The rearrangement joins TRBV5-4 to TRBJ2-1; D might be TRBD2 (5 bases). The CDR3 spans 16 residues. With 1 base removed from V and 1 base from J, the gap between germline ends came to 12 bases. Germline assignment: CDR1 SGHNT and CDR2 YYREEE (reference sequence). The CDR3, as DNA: TGTGCCAGCAGCTTGATAGCCGGAGGATCCTACAATGAGCAGTTCTTC. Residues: CASSLIAGGSYNEQFF. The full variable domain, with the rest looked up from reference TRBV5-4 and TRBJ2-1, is ETGVTQSPTHLIKTRGQQVTLRCSSQSGHNTVSWYQQALGQGPQFIFQYYREEENGRGNFPPRFSGLQFPNYSSELNVNALELDDSALYLCASSLIAGGSYNEQFFGPGTRLTVL.

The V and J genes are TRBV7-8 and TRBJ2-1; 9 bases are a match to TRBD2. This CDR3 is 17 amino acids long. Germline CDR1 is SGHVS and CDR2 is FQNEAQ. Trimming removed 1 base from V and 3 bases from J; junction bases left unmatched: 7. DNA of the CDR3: TGTGCCAGCAGCTTAGACTCACTAGCGGGTATCTACAATGAGCAGTTCTTC. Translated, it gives CASSLDSLAGIYNEQFF.

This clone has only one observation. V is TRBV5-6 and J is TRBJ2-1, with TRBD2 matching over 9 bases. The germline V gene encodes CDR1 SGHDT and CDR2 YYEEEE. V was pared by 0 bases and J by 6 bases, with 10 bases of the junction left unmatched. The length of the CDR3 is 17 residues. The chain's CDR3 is CASSLAYGGRAGNEQFF. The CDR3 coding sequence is TGTGCCAGCAGCTTGGCGTATGGCGGGAGGGCCGGCAATGAGCAGTTCTTC.

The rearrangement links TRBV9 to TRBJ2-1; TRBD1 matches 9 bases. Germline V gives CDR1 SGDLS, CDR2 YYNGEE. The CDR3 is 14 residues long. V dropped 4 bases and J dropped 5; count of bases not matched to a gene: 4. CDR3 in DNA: TGTGCCAGCAGCTCGGGACAGGGCAACAATGAGCAGTTCTTC. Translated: CASSSGQGNNEQFF.

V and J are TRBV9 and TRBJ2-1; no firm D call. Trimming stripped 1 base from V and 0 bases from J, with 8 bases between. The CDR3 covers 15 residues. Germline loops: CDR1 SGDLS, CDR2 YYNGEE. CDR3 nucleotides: TGTGCCAGCAGCGTATTAGCATTCTCCTACAATGAGCAGTTCTTC. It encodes CASSVLAFSYNEQFF.

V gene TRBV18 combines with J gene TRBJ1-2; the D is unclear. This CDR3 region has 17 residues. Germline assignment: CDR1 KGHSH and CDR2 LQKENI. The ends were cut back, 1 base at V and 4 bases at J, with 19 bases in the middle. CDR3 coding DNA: TGTGCCAGCTCACCACTTCAAGACCCCGCTCGAGGCTATGGCTACACCTTC. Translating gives CASSPLQDPARGYGYTF.

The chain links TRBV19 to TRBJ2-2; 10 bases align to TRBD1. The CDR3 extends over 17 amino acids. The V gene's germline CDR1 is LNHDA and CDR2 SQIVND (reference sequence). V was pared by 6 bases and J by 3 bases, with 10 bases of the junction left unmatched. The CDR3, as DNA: TGTGCCAGTAGCCCTGGACCGGGACAGGGGTACACCGGGGAGCTGTTTTTT. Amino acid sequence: CASSPGPGQGYTGELFF.

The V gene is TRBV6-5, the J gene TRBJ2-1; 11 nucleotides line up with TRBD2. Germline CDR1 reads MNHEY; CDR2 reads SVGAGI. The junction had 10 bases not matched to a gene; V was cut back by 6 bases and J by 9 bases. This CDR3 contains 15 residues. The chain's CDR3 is CASRFIAGGPTEQFF. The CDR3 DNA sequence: TGTGCCAGCAGGTTCATAGCGGGAGGGCCAACTGAGCAGTTCTTC.

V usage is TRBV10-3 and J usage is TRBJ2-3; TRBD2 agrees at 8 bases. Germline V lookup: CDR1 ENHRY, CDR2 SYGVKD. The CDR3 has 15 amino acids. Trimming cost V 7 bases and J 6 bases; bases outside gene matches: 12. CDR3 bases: TGTGCCATCAAGGCGGGACCGGGAGGGGCGGATACGCAGTATTTT. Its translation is CAIKAGPGGADTQYF.

In DNA form, the CDR3 reads TGCGCCAGCAGCTCCCAGGGCCCCCTTTCCTACAATGAGCAGTTCTTC. It is translated as CASSSQGPLSYNEQFF. The chain carries TRBV5-1 and TRBJ2-1; D possibly corresponds to TRBD1 (5 bases). In germline, CDR1 is SGHRS, CDR2 YFSETQ. Trimming left V 3 bases short and J 1 base short, with 14 bases between. This CDR3 contains 16 residues.

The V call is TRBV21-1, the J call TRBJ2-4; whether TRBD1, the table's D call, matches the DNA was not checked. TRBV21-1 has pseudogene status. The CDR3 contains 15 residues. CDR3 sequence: CASSKLGQGENIQYF. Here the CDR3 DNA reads TGTGCCAGCAGCAAATTGGGGCAGGGGGAAAACATTCAGTACTTC.

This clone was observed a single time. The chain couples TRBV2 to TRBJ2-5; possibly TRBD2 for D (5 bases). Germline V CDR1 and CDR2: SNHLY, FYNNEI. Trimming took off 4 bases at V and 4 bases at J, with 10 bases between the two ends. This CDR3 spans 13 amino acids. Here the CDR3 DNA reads TGTGCCAGCAGTGCCCGAGAGGGAGAGACCCAGTACTTC. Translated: CASSAREGETQYF.

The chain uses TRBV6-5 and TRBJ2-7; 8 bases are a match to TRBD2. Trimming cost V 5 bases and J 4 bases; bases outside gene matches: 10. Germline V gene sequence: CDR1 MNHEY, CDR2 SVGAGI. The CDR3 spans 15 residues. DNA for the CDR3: TGTGCCAGCAGTCCCTCGGGTAGCGGGACGTACGAGCAGTACTTC. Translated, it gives CASSPSGSGTYEQYF.

CDR3 region: CASRAGVFGNYGYTF. Here the CDR3 DNA reads TGCGCCAGCAGGGCAGGGGTATTCGGTAACTATGGCTACACCTTC. The chain recombines TRBV5-1 with TRBJ1-2; D might be TRBD1 (6 bases). Trimming left V 5 bases short and J 1 base short, with 15 bases between. This CDR3 comprises 15 residues. CDR1 and CDR2 from the germline V gene are SGHRS and YFSETQ. Using reference TRBV5-1 and TRBJ1-2 for the parts outside the CDR3, the full variable domain is KAGVTQTPRYLIKTRGQQVTLSCSPISGHRSVSWYQQTPGQGLQFLFEYFSETQRNKGNFPGRFSGRQFSNSRSEMNVSTLELGDSALYLCASRAGVFGNYGYTFGSGTRLTVV.

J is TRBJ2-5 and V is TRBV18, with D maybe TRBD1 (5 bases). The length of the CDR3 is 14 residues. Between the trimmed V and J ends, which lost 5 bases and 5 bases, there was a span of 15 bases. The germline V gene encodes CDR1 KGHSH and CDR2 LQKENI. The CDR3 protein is CASSSQGYVETQYF. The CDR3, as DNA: TGTGCCAGCTCATCCCAGGGTTACGTGGAGACCCAGTACTTC.

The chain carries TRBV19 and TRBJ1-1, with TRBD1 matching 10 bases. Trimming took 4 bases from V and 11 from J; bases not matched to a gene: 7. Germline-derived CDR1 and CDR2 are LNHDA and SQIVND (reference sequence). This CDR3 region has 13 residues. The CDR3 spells CASSSWRGQGAFF. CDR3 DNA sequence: TGTGCCAGTAGTAGTTGGCGGGGACAGGGGGCTTTCTTT.

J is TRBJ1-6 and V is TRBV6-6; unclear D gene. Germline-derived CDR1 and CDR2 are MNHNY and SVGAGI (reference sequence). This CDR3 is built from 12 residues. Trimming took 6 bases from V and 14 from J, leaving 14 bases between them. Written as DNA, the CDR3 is TGTGCCAGCAGGGCCATCCTCGGGGCCCTCCACTTT. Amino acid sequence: CASRAILGALHF.

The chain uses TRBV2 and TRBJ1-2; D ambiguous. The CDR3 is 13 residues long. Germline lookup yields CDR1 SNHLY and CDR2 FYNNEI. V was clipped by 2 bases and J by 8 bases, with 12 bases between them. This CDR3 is CASSETFGSGYTF. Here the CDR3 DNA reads TGTGCCAGCAGTGAAACGTTCGGTAGCGGCTACACCTTC.

This chain's CDR3 is CASSPKTSGSSYEQYF. Here the CDR3 DNA reads TGTGCCAGCAGTCCCAAGACTAGCGGTAGCTCCTACGAGCAGTACTTC. V and J are TRBV27 and TRBJ2-7; 9 nucleotides agree with TRBD2. With 5 bases clipped from V and 0 bases from J, the junction kept 8 bases outside the gene matches. Germline V gene sequence: CDR1 MNHEY, CDR2 SMNVEV (reference sequence). The CDR3 has 16 amino acids.

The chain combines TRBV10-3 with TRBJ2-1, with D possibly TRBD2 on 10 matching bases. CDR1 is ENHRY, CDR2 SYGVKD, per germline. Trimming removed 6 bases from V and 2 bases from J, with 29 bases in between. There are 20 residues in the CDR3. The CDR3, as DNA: TGTGCCATCAGGGAACTGACAGGGGGGGCTAGCGGGAGCCCCTACAATGAGCAGTTCTTC. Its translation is CAIRELTGGASGSPYNEQFF.

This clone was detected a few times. CDR3 sequence (DNA): TGTGCCAGCAGCCATACATGGGACACCTCAACTTTCTTT. Its protein is CASSHTWDTSTFF. The chain has TRBV6-6 and TRBJ1-1; tentative D call: TRBD1 (6 bases). The CDR3 runs to 13 residues. V lost 6 bases and J lost 12, with 20 bases in between. Germline V gene data show CDR1 as MNHNY and CDR2 as SVGAGI (reference sequence).

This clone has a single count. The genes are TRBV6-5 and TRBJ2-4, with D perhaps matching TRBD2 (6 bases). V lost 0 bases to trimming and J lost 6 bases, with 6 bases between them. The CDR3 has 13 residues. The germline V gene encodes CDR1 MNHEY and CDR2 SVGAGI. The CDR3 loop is CASSYSEGNIQYF. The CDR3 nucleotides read TGTGCCAGCAGTTACTCGGAGGGAAACATTCAGTACTTC.

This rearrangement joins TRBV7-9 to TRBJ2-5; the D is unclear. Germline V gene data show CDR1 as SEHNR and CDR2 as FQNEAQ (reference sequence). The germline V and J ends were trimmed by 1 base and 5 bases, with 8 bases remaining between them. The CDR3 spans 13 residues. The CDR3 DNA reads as TGTGCCAGCAGCTTAGGGGCCTGGGAGACCCAGTACTTC. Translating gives CASSLGAWETQYF.